The clone carrying this T cell receptor beta chain was counted a few times. What it binds is unknown. The length of the CDR3 is 16 residues. The germline CDR1 and CDR2 sequences are SEHNR and FQNEAQ (reference sequence). The V segment lost 5 bases and the J segment 4 bases; nucleotides outside the gene matches: 10. For the second PCR, which ran for about 7 to 11 cycles, a sample-barcoded 5' primer and a J-beta primer mix were used. Using its own MiXCR run on the 5' RACE reads, TCRdb lists one record per CDR3 protein. The sample records 650,000 to 900,000 distinct CDR3 sequences, approximately 59% being singletons. This sample is part of a study of blood T cells in healthy people across ages. Overall study results and limits: Those diversity estimates obtained from one million T cells were thought to be underestimates.

The receptor comes from a man aged 30-40 years in good health. J is TRBJ2-3 and V is TRBV7-9; 9 bases agree with TRBD1. The sequencing sample was made of blood. The CDR3 sequence is CASSLQTGGNADTQYF. Written as DNA, the CDR3 is TGTGCCAGCAGCCTCCAGACAGGGGGGAACGCAGATACGCAGTATTTT.